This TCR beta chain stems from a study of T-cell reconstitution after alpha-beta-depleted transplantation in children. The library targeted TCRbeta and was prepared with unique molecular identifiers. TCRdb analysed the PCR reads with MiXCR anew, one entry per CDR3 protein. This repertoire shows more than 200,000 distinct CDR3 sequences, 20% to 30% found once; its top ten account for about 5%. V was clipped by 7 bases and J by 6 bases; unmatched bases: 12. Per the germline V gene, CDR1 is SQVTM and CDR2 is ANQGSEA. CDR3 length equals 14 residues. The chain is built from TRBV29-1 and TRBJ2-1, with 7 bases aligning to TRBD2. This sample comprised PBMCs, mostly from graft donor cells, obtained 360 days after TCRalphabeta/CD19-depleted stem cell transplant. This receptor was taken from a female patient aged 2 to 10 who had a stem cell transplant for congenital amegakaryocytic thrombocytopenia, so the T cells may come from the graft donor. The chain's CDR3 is CSAHARGRANEQFF. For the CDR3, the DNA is TGCAGCGCTCACGCCCGGGGGAGGGCCAATGAGCAGTTCTTC.